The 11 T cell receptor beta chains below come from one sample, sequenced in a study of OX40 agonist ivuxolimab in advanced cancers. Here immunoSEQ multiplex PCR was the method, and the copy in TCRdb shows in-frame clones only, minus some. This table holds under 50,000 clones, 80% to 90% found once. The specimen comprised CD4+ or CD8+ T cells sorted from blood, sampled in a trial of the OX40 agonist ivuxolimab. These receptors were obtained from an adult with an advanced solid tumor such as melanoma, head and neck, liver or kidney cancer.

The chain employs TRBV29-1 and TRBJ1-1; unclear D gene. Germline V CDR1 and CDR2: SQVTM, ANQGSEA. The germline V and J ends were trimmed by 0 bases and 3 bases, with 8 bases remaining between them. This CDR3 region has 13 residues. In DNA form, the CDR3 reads TGCAGCGTTGAAGAACGGAGTTACACTGAAGCTTTCTTT. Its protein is CSVEERSYTEAFF.

The CDR3 DNA follows: TGTGCCAGCAGTTACCCCGGAAGTCCTCCGTCCTACGAGCAGTACTTC. Amino acids: CASSYPGSPPSYEQYF. The chain is built from TRBV6-6 and TRBJ2-7; D remains unclear. Trimming left V 2 bases short and J 1 base short, with 15 bases between. The V gene's germline CDR1 is MNHNY and CDR2 SVGAGI (reference sequence). The CDR3 runs 16 residues.

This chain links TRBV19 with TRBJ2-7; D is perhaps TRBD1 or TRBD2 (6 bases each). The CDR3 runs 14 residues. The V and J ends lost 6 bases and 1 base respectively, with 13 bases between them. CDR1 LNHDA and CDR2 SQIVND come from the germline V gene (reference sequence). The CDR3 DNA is TGTGCCAGTAGCTCCGGGGGCTCATCCTACGAGCAGTACTTC. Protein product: CASSSGGSSYEQYF.

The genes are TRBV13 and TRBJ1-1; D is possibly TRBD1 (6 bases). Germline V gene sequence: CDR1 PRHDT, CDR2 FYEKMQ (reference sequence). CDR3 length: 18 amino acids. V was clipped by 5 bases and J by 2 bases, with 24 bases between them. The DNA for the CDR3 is TGTGCCAGCAGCCAAGGACGGGGGCCGTCGGGATCCAACACTGAAGCTTTCTTT. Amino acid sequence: CASSQGRGPSGSNTEAFF. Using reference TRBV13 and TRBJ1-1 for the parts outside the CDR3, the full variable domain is AAGVIQSPRHLIKEKRETATLKCYPIPRHDTVYWYQQGPGQDPQFLISFYEKMQSDKGSIPDRFSAQQFSDYHSELNMSSLELGDSALYFCASSQGRGPSGSNTEAFFGQGTRLTVV.

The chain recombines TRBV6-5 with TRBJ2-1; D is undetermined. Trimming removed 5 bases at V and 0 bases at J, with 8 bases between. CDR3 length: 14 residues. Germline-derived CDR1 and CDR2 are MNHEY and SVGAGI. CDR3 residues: CASSILSSYNEQFF. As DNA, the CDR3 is TGTGCCAGCAGTATACTCAGCTCCTACAATGAGCAGTTCTTC.

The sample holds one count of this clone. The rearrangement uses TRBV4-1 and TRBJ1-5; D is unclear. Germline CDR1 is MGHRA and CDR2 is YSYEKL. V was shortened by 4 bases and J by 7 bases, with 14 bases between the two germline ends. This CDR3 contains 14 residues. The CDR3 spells CASSPAGDGQPQHF. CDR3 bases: TGCGCCAGCAGCCCCGCCGGGGATGGCCAGCCCCAGCATTTT.

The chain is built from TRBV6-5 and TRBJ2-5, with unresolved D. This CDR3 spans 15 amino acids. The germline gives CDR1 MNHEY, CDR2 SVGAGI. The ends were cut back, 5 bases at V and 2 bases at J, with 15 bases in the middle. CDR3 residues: CASSQRVYIQETQYF. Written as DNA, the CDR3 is TGTGCCAGCAGTCAGAGAGTCTATATTCAAGAGACCCAGTACTTC.

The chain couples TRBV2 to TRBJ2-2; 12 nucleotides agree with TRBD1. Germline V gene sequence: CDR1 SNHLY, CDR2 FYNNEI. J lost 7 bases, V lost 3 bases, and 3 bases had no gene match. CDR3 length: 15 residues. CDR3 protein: CASSEGQGAVGELFF. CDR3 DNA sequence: TGTGCCAGCAGTGAGGGACAGGGGGCGGTCGGGGAGCTGTTTTTT.

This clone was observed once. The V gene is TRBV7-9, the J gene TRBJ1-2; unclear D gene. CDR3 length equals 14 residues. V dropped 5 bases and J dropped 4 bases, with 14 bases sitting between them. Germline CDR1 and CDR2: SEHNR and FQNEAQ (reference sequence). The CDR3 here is CASSPSQTGYGYTF. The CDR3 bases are TGTGCCAGCAGCCCAAGTCAGACGGGCTATGGCTACACCTTC.

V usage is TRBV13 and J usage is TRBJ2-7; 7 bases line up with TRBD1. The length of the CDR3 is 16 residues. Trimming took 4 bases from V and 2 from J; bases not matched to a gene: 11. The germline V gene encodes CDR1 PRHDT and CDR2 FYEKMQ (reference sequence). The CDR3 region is CASSSQDREYPYEQYF. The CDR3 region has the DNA TGTGCCAGCAGCTCACAAGACAGGGAGTACCCCTACGAGCAGTACTTC. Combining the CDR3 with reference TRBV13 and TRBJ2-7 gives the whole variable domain AAGVIQSPRHLIKEKRETATLKCYPIPRHDTVYWYQQGPGQDPQFLISFYEKMQSDKGSIPDRFSAQQFSDYHSELNMSSLELGDSALYFCASSSQDREYPYEQYFGPGTRLTVT.

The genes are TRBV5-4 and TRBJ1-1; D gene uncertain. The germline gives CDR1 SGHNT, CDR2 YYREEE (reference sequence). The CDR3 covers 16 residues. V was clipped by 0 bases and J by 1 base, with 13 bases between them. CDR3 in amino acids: CASSLGGFHPNTEAFF. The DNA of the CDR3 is TGTGCCAGCAGCTTGGGAGGGTTTCACCCGAACACTGAAGCTTTCTTT.